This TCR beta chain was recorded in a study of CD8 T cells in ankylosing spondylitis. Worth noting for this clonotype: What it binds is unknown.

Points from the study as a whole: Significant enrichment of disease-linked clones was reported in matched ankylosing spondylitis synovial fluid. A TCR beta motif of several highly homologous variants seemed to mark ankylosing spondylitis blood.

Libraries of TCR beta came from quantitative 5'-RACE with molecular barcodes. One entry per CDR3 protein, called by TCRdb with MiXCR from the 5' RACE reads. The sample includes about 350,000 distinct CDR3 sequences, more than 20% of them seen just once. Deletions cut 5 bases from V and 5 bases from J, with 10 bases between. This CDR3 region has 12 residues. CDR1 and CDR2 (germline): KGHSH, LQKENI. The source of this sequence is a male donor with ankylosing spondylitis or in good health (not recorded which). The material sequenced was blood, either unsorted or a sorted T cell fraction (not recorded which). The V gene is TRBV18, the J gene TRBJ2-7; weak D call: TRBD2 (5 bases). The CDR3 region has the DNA TGTGCCAGCTCAGGTGACGGGGACGAGCAGTACTTC. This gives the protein CASSGDGDEQYF.